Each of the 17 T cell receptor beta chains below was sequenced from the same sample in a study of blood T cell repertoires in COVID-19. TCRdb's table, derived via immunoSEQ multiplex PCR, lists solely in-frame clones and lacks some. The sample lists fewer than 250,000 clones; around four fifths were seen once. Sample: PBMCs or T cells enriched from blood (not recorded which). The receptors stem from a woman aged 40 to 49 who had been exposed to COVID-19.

CDR3 in DNA: TGTGCCAGCAGTTTTACGAGGGATGAAAAACTGTTTTTT. Encoded protein: CASSFTRDEKLFF. This chain uses TRBV12-3 or TRBV12-4 with TRBJ1-4; D gene unclear. V lost 3 bases to trimming and J lost 6 bases, with 8 bases between them. There are 13 residues in the CDR3.

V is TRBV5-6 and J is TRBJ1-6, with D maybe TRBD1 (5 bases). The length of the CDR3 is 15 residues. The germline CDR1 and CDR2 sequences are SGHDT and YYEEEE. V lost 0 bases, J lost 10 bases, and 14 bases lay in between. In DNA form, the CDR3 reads TGTGCCAGCAGCTTGGACCCTGGGGGGAAGTCACCCCTCCACTTT. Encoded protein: CASSLDPGGKSPLHF.

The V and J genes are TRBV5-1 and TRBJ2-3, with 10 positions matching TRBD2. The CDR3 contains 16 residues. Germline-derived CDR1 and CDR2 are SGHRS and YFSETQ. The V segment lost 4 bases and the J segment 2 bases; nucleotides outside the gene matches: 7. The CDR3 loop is CASSPTLAGDTDTQYF. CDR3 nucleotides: TGCGCCAGCAGCCCAACCCTAGCGGGGGACACAGATACGCAGTATTTT.

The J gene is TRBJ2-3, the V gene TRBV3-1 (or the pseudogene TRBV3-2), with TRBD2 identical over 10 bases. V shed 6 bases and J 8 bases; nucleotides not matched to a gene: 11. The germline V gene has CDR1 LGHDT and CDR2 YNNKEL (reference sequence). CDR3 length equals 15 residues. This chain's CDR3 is CASSSSGGALGTQYF. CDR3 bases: TGTGCCAGCAGTTCGAGCGGGGGGGCCCTCGGTACGCAGTATTTT.

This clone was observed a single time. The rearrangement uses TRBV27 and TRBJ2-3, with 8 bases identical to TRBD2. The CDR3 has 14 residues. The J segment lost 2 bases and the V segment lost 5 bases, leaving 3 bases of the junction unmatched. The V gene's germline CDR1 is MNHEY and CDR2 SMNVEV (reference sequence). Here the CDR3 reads CASSGLAFTDTQYF. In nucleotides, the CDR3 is TGTGCCAGCAGTGGACTAGCTTTCACAGATACGCAGTATTTT.

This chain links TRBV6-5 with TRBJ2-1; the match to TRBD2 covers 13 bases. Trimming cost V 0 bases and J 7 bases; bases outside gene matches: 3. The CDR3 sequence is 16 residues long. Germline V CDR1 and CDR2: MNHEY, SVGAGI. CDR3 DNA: TGTGCCAGCAGTTACTCACTAGCGGGGGGGGTGAATGAGCAGTTCTTC. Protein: CASSYSLAGGVNEQFF.

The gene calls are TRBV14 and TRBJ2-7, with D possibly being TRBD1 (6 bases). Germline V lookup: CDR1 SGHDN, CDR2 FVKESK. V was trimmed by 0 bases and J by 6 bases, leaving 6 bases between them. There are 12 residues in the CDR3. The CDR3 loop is CASSQDRGEQYF. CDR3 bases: TGTGCCAGCAGCCAAGACAGGGGCGAGCAGTACTTC.

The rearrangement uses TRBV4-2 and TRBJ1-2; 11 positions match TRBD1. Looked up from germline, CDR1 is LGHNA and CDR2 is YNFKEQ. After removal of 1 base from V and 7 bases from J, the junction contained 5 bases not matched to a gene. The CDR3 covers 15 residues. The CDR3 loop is CASSQGTGGGFGYTF. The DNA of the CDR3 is TGTGCCAGCAGCCAAGGGACAGGGGGCGGCTTTGGCTACACCTTC.

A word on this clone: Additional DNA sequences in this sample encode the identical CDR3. The DNA for the CDR3 is TGTGCCAGTAGTTACACAGATACGCAGTATTTT. Translated: CASSYTDTQYF. The V call is TRBV19, the J call TRBJ2-3; no clear D gene. Looked up from germline, CDR1 is LNHDA and CDR2 is SQIVND (reference sequence). The germline V and J ends were trimmed by 5 bases and 2 bases, with 2 bases remaining between them. The CDR3 spans 11 residues.

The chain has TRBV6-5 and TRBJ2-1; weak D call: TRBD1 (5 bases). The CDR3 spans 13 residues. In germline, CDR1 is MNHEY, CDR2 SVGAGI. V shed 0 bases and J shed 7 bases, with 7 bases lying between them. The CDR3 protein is CASSYSTVNEQFF. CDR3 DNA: TGTGCCAGCAGTTACTCGACAGTGAATGAGCAGTTCTTC.

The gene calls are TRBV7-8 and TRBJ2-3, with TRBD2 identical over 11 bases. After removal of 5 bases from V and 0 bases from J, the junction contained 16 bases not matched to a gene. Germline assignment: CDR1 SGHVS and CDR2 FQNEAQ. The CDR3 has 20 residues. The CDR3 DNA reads TGTGCCAGCAGCCGCCCCCAAACTAGCGGGGGACTCTCTAGCACAGATACGCAGTATTTT. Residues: CASSRPQTSGGLSSTDTQYF.

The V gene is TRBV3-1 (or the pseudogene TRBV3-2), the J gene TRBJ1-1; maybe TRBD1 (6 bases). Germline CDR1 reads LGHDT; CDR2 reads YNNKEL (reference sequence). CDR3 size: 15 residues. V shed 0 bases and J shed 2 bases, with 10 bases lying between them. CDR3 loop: CASSQDLGANTEAFF. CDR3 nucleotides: TGTGCCAGCAGCCAAGATCTGGGGGCTAACACTGAAGCTTTCTTT.

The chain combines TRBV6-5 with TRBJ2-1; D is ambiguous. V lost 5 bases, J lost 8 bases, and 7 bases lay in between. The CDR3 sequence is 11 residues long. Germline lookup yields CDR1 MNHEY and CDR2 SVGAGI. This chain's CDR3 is CASSTAYEQFF. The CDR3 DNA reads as TGTGCCAGCAGTACTGCGTATGAGCAGTTCTTC.

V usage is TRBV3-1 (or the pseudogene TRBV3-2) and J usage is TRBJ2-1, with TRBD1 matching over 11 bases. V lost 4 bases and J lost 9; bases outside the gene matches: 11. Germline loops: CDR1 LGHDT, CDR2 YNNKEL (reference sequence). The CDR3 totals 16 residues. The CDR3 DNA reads TGTGCCAGCAGCCTCTTCCGGACAGGGGGCGAGGGTGAGCAGTTCTTC. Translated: CASSLFRTGGEGEQFF.

The CDR3 bases are TGTGCCAGCAGCTTAGGGAGGGAGTTGGACACTGAAGCTTTCTTT. This gives the protein CASSLGRELDTEAFF. This chain links TRBV7-9 with TRBJ1-1; no definite D call. This CDR3 region has 15 residues. Germline V lookup: CDR1 SEHNR, CDR2 FQNEAQ (reference sequence). The V end lost 1 base, the J end lost 3 bases, and 12 bases lay between the germline ends.

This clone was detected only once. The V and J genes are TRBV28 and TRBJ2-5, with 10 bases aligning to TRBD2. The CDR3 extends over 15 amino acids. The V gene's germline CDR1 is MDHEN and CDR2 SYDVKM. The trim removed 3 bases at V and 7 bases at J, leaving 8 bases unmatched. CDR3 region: CASSFMLAGEGTQYF. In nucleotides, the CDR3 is TGTGCCAGCAGTTTCATGCTAGCGGGGGAGGGGACCCAGTACTTC.

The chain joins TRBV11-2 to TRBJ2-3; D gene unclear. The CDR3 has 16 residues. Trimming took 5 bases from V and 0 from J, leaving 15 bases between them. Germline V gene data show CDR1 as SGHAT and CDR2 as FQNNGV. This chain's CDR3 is CASSHGRWRSTDTQYF. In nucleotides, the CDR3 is TGTGCCAGCAGCCATGGCAGGTGGCGAAGCACAGATACGCAGTATTTT.